This T cell receptor (beta chain) was observed in a study of blood T cell repertoires in COVID-19. Study context: Researchers got acute and convalescent COVID-19 samples from the United States, Italy and Spain. T cells, B-cell-depleted T cells, or PBMCs supplied cDNA or gDNA.

Authors' methods: Researchers report that nucleated cell counts were estimated from reference gene primer amplification. Some clones are missing from TCRdb's copy, which holds only in-frame ones; the method was immunoSEQ multiplex PCR. The V and J calls and clone size were taken over from that table, and D and trimming were inferred from the DNA. The data show a few hundred thousand clones, 70% to 90% seen once. Living in 20 to 30 US areas, the participants were between roughly 18 and 89 years of age. Per the germline V gene, CDR1 is KGHSH and CDR2 is LQKENI. The V end lost 3 bases, the J end lost 3 bases, and 12 bases lay between the germline ends. The CDR3 is made up of 14 amino acids.

The TCR comes from a woman aged 55-70 years who had recovered from COVID-19. The genes are TRBV18 and TRBJ2-7; D is possibly TRBD1 (5 bases). The sample comprised PBMCs or T cells enriched from blood (not recorded which). This chain's CDR3 is CASSPQGSGYEQYF. The CDR3 DNA follows: TGTGCCAGCTCACCGCAGGGATCGGGCTACGAGCAGTACTTC.